Described below is a single TCR beta chain sequence and its context. The length of the CDR3 is 16 residues. V shed 0 bases and J shed 5 bases, with 16 bases lying between them. The germline CDR1 and CDR2 sequences are LNHNV and YYDKDF (reference sequence). These data originate in a study of blood T cell repertoires in COVID-19. The overall study: Samples representing acute and convalescent COVID-19 were sourced from the United States, Italy and Spain. Nucleic acid was either cDNA or gDNA, and it came from T cells, B-cell-depleted T cells, or PBMCs.

Original analysis: Amplification of reference gene primers was used by the study to estimate nucleated cell counts. TCRdb keeps only in-frame clones here, not all; method: immunoSEQ multiplex PCR. The V and J calls and the clone size are those of that table, but D and trimming were determined from the DNA. Among around 190,000 clones, 83% were seen once, and the ten largest hold less than 2%. V usage is TRBV15 and J usage is TRBJ1-2; D possibly corresponds to TRBD1 (5 bases). This clonotype originated in a human donor in a cohort sampled during active COVID-19. The sample taken for sequencing was peripheral blood. The CDR3 here is CATSRDRGSFIYGYTF. The CDR3 region has the DNA TGTGCCACCAGCAGAGATAGGGGCAGTTTCATTTATGGCTACACCTTC.